Listed below are T cell receptor beta chains from one sample, sequenced in a study of cytomegalovirus exposure and HLA in healthy donors. Repertoires were generated with immunoSEQ multiplex PCR, while TCRdb's copy carries only in-frame clones and drops some. The sample includes around 130,000 clones, more than 80% of them seen just once. Sequenced input: PBMCs. All receptors derive from a man aged 35-49 years in good health and CMV-seronegative. Each CDR3 is given with its conserved first and last residue. D genes are given only for firm matches. Clone size is not always given. Where it is, it says once, few, many or a class for expanded clones.

size: NA
J: TRBJ2-7
V: TRBV5-4
length: 14
D: NA
CDR3: CASSSNGVISEQYF
DNA: TGTGCCAGCAGCTCTAATGGGGTTATTAGCGAGCAGTACTTC

size: NA
J: TRBJ1-5
V: TRBV28
length: 15
D: TRBD1
CDR3: CASSPQGQGNQPQHF
DNA: TGTGCCAGCAGTCCCCAGGGACAGGGCAATCAGCCCCAGCATTTT

size: NA
J: TRBJ2-1
V: TRBV6-1
length: 15
D: TRBD2
CDR3: CASALGGEVRNEQFF
DNA: TGTGCCAGCGCACTGGGGGGGGAGGTTCGGAATGAGCAGTTCTTC

size: NA
J: TRBJ1-2
V: TRBV19
length: 13
D: NA
CDR3: CASQTTGFYGYTF
DNA: TGTGCCAGCCAAACGACGGGGTTCTATGGCTACACCTTC

size: NA
J: TRBJ1-2
V: TRBV11-3
length: 19
D: NA
CDR3: CASSLGKRGGRGAPVGYTF
DNA: TGTGCCAGCAGCTTAGGAAAACGCGGGGGGCGCGGGGCCCCTGTTGGCTACACCTTC

size: few
J: TRBJ2-6
V: TRBV16
length: 18
D: TRBD1
CDR3: CASSQSYRGRSGANVLTF
DNA: TGTGCCAGCAGCCAATCCTACAGGGGAAGGTCTGGGGCCAACGTCCTGACTTTC

size: NA
J: TRBJ1-1
V: TRBV2
length: 14
D: NA
CDR3: CASSDRGGNTEAFF
DNA: TGTGCCAGCAGTGATCGGGGTGGTAACACTGAAGCTTTCTTT

size: NA
J: TRBJ1-2
V: TRBV4-3
length: 16
D: NA
CDR3: CASSQDSVGRNYGYTF
DNA: TGCGCCAGCAGCCAAGATTCCGTTGGGAGAAACTATGGCTACACCTTC

size: NA
J: TRBJ1-6
V: TRBV9
length: 14
D: NA
CDR3: CASSVGGADSPLHF
DNA: TGTGCCAGCAGCGTAGGTGGGGCGGATTCACCCCTCCACTTT

size: NA
J: TRBJ1-5
V: TRBV2
length: 16
D: TRBD1
CDR3: CASSDPGQGASQPQHF
DNA: TGTGCCAGCAGTGATCCGGGACAGGGGGCGAGTCAGCCCCAGCATTTT

size: once
J: TRBJ2-7
V: TRBV21-1
length: 17
D: NA
CDR3: CASSKAGGDMGSYEQYF
DNA: TGTGCCAGCAGCAAAGCGGGGGGTGACATGGGGTCCTACGAGCAGTACTTC

size: NA
J: TRBJ2-7
V: TRBV29-1
length: 12
D: NA
CDR3: CSVTTISYEQYF
DNA: TGCAGCGTTACGACTATTTCCTACGAGCAGTACTTC

size: NA
J: TRBJ2-7
V: TRBV6-6
length: 11
D: NA
CDR3: CASSYGQAKYF
DNA: TGTGCCAGCAGTTACGGTCAGGCAAAGTACTTC

size: NA
J: TRBJ2-3
V: TRBV28
length: 20
D: TRBD2
CDR3: CASSLFRRGGLAGGRGTQYF
DNA: TGTGCCAGCAGTTTATTTCGGCGGGGGGGGTTGGCGGGAGGGCGAGGTACGCAGTATTTT

size: NA
J: TRBJ2-5
V: TRBV29-1
length: 12
D: NA
CDR3: CSAGGQQETQYF
DNA: TGCAGCGCCGGGGGTCAGCAAGAGACCCAGTACTTC

size: NA
J: TRBJ2-2
V: TRBV7-2
length: 15
D: TRBD1
CDR3: CASSLRRGYNGELFF
DNA: TGTGCCAGCAGCTTACGCAGGGGGTATAACGGGGAGCTGTTTTTT

size: once
J: TRBJ2-1
V: TRBV7-2
length: 14
D: TRBD2
CDR3: CASSFTPAGVEQFF
DNA: TGTGCCAGCAGCTTCACCCCTGCGGGGGTTGAGCAGTTCTTC

size: NA
J: TRBJ1-5
V: TRBV30
length: 14
D: TRBD1
CDR3: CAWSFGQGNQPQHF
DNA: TGTGCCTGGAGTTTCGGACAGGGCAATCAGCCCCAGCATTTT

size: NA
J: TRBJ2-3
V: TRBV7-3
length: 15
D: TRBD2
CDR3: CASSLSGSGTDTQYF
DNA: TGTGCCAGCAGCTTAAGCGGGAGTGGGACAGATACGCAGTATTTT

size: NA
J: TRBJ2-3
V: TRBV7-9
length: 12
D: NA
CDR3: CASSLELDTQYF
DNA: TGTGCCAGCAGCTTAGAGCTAGATACGCAGTATTTT

size: NA
J: TRBJ2-5
V: TRBV7-2
length: 14
D: NA
CDR3: CASSLRTARETQYF
DNA: TGTGCCAGCAGCTTAAGGACAGCCAGGGAGACCCAGTACTTC

size: once
J: TRBJ1-2
V: TRBV6-1
length: 14
D: NA
CDR3: CASSESAEGDGYTF
DNA: TGTGCCAGCAGTGAAAGCGCTGAGGGGGATGGCTACACCTTC

size: NA
J: TRBJ2-2
V: TRBV27
length: 15
D: TRBD1
CDR3: CASSPMTGLVGELFF
DNA: TGTGCCAGCAGTCCCATGACAGGGTTGGTCGGGGAGCTGTTTTTT

size: NA
J: TRBJ2-1
V: TRBV4-2
length: 15
D: NA
CDR3: CASSQESTFRDEQFF
DNA: TGTGCCAGCAGCCAAGAATCGACTTTTCGGGATGAGCAGTTCTTC

size: NA
J: TRBJ2-7
V: TRBV5-1
length: 14
D: TRBD1
CDR3: CASSTRDRPYEQYF
DNA: TGCGCCAGCAGCACCCGGGACAGGCCCTACGAGCAGTACTTC

size: NA
J: TRBJ2-2
V: TRBV19
length: 11
D: NA
CDR3: CASSRAGGLFF
DNA: TGTGCCAGTAGTAGGGCCGGGGGGCTGTTTTTT

size: NA
J: TRBJ1-3
V: TRBV15
length: 18
D: NA
CDR3: CATSRDGSDIGSGNTIYF
DNA: TGTGCCACCAGCAGAGATGGGTCGGACATAGGCTCTGGAAACACCATATATTTT

size: NA
J: TRBJ1-6
V: TRBV6-1
length: 13
D: NA
CDR3: CASSEVGGTPLHF
DNA: TGTGCCAGCAGTGAAGTGGGGGGGACACCCCTCCACTTT

size: NA
J: TRBJ1-1
V: TRBV19
length: 14
D: TRBD1
CDR3: CASSADRSNTEAFF
DNA: TGTGCCAGTAGTGCGGACAGGAGCAACACTGAAGCTTTCTTT

size: NA
J: TRBJ2-5
V: TRBV4-1
length: 16
D: TRBD2
CDR3: CASSQDSGGISETQYF
DNA: TGCGCCAGCAGCCAAGATAGCGGGGGCATATCGGAGACCCAGTACTTC

size: NA
J: TRBJ2-1
V: TRBV18
length: 17
D: TRBD2
CDR3: CASSSSKLAGGPNEQFF
DNA: TGTGCCAGCTCATCAAGCAAACTAGCGGGAGGGCCCAATGAGCAGTTCTTC

size: NA
J: TRBJ2-1
V: TRBV27
length: 18
D: TRBD2
CDR3: CASRPGLAGDASYNEQFF
DNA: TGTGCCAGCAGGCCGGGACTAGCGGGAGATGCCTCCTACAATGAGCAGTTCTTC

size: NA
J: TRBJ1-5
V: TRBV7-8
length: 15
D: NA
CDR3: CASSPRESYMQPQHF
DNA: TGTGCCAGCAGCCCCCGCGAGTCATATATGCAACCCCAGCATTTT

size: once
J: TRBJ1-4
V: TRBV5-5
length: 15
D: TRBD1
CDR3: CATKKAGTGSEKLFF
DNA: TGTGCCACTAAGAAGGCCGGGACAGGGAGTGAAAAACTGTTTTTT

size: NA
J: TRBJ1-2
V: TRBV9
length: 13
D: NA
CDR3: CASSVMAGEGYTF
DNA: TGTGCCAGCAGCGTAATGGCAGGGGAAGGCTACACCTTC

size: NA
J: TRBJ2-7
V: TRBV11-3
length: 15
D: NA
CDR3: CASSATTGPIYEQYF
DNA: TGTGCCAGCAGCGCGACTACTGGACCAATCTACGAGCAGTACTTC

size: NA
J: TRBJ1-4
V: TRBV4-2
length: 15
D: NA
CDR3: CASSQDWTVHEKLFF
DNA: TGTGCCAGCAGCCAAGATTGGACAGTCCATGAAAAACTGTTTTTT

size: few
J: TRBJ1-3
V: TRBV9
length: 15
D: NA
CDR3: CASSPRDRFGNTIYF
DNA: TGTGCCAGCAGCCCCCGCGACAGGTTTGGAAACACCATATATTTT

size: NA
J: TRBJ2-1
V: TRBV9
length: 16
D: TRBD2
CDR3: CASSVGGGRAGGEQFF
DNA: TGTGCCAGCAGCGTAGGTGGCGGGAGGGCAGGGGGTGAGCAGTTCTTC

size: NA
J: TRBJ2-3
V: TRBV7-2
length: 16
D: TRBD2
CDR3: CASSPGVAGGADTQYF
DNA: TGTGCCAGCAGCCCGGGCGTGGCGGGGGGCGCAGATACGCAGTATTTT

size: NA
J: TRBJ1-5
V: TRBV19
length: 16
D: TRBD1
CDR3: CASSEGTGGSNQPQHF
DNA: TGTGCCAGTAGTGAGGGGACAGGGGGAAGCAATCAGCCCCAGCATTTT

size: NA
J: TRBJ1-1
V: TRBV29-1
length: 12
D: NA
CDR3: CSVAEGRTEAFF
DNA: TGCAGCGTTGCGGAGGGTCGCACTGAAGCTTTCTTT

size: NA
J: TRBJ2-1
V: TRBV7-7
length: 16
D: NA
CDR3: CASSPDRFSSYNEQFF
DNA: TGTGCTAGCAGCCCGGACAGATTCAGCTCCTACAATGAGCAGTTCTTC

size: NA
J: TRBJ1-2
V: TRBV15
length: 13
D: NA
CDR3: CATSARGNYGYTF
DNA: TGTGCCACCAGCGCCCGGGGGAACTATGGCTACACCTTC

size: few
J: TRBJ2-1
V: TRBV5-1
length: 17
D: NA
CDR3: CASSLDNGGFGYNEQFF
DNA: TGCGCCAGCAGCTTGGATAACGGGGGTTTCGGGTACAATGAGCAGTTCTTC

size: NA
J: TRBJ2-2
V: TRBV15
length: 15
D: NA
CDR3: CATSRDPERTGELFF
DNA: TGTGCCACCAGCAGAGATCCAGAGCGCACCGGGGAGCTGTTTTTT

size: NA
J: TRBJ2-7
V: TRBV9
length: 13
D: TRBD2
CDR3: CASSARTSHEQYF
DNA: TGTGCCAGCAGCGCCCGGACTAGCCACGAGCAGTACTTC

size: few
J: TRBJ1-1
V: TRBV7-2
length: 13
D: NA
CDR3: CASRGRVNTEAFF
DNA: TGTGCCAGCAGGGGGAGGGTAAACACTGAAGCTTTCTTT

size: NA
J: TRBJ1-1
V: TRBV7-9
length: 13
D: NA
CDR3: CASSLERGSEAFF
DNA: TGTGCCAGCAGCTTAGAGCGGGGGTCTGAAGCTTTCTTT

size: medium-sized
J: TRBJ2-1
V: TRBV19
length: 14
D: TRBD2
CDR3: CASSSPAGAHEQFF
DNA: TGTGCCAGTAGTAGCCCAGCGGGGGCCCATGAGCAGTTCTTC

size: NA
J: TRBJ1-3
V: TRBV15
length: 11
D: TRBD1
CDR3: CATSRDGTAIF
DNA: TGTGCCACCAGCAGAGATGGGACAGCCATTTTT

size: NA
J: TRBJ1-1
V: TRBV19
length: 13
D: TRBD1
CDR3: CASSTGGRPEAFF
DNA: TGTGCCAGTAGTACAGGGGGCCGACCTGAAGCTTTCTTT

size: NA
J: TRBJ2-7
V: TRBV7-9
length: 14
D: TRBD1
CDR3: CASSRTGNLHEQYF
DNA: TGTGCCAGCAGCCGGACAGGGAATCTACACGAGCAGTACTTC